This T cell receptor (beta chain) originates from a study of T cell responses to AZD1222 COVID-19 vaccine. Clones were read by immunoSEQ multiplex PCR, and TCRdb kept only the in-frame ones, dropping some. Here the sample spans roughly 190,000 clones, 85% to 95% being singletons. A single count supports this clone. Its specificity is not known. Whole-study results and caveats: The breadth and depth of Spike-specific TCRs increased once two AZD1222 doses had been given.

Germline V gene lookup returns CDR1 KGHSH and CDR2 LQKENI. V lost 1 base and J lost 4; bases outside the gene matches: 2. The CDR3 covers 14 residues. This material consisted of peripheral blood, taken on day 0 of AZD1222 vaccination. The receptor's source is an adult in good health. The chain recombines TRBV18 with TRBJ2-7; 9 nucleotides align to TRBD1. The CDR3 loop reads CASSPLGQGYEQYF. As DNA, the CDR3 is TGTGCCAGCTCACCACTAGGACAGGGGTACGAGCAGTACTTC.